This T cell receptor beta chain was sequenced in a study of OX40 agonist ivuxolimab in advanced cancers. Measured with immunoSEQ multiplex PCR; TCRdb has only the in-frame clones, and not every one. The sample shows roughly 50,000 clones, 88% of them seen only once. This clone was detected once. CDR3 length: 11 amino acids. The ends were cut back, 2 bases at V and 11 bases at J, with 9 bases in the middle. Germline loops: CDR1 MNHEY, CDR2 SVGAGI. The chain links TRBV6-5 to TRBJ1-1; D remains unclear. This clonotype originated in an adult with an advanced solid tumor such as melanoma, head and neck, liver or kidney cancer. Sample: CD4+ or CD8+ T cells sorted from blood, taken in a trial of the OX40 agonist ivuxolimab. DNA of the CDR3: TGTGCCAGCAGTTACGTCAGGAGGGCTTTCTTT. Residues: CASSYVRRAFF.